This is a list of T cell receptor beta chains from one sample in a study of cytomegalovirus exposure and HLA in healthy donors. Clones were read by immunoSEQ multiplex PCR, and TCRdb kept only the in-frame ones, dropping some. This table holds 80,000 to 100,000 clones, around three quarters found once. The sequencing input was PBMCs. These receptor sequences come from a male donor in good health and CMV-seropositive. CDR3s include the opening cysteine and the closing phenylalanine or tryptophan. The order of the fields is V gene, J gene, clone size, D gene, CDR3 DNA, CDR3 protein. A D gene is named only where the DNA matches it firmly. Clone size is given for some rows only: seen once, a few or many times, or a class if the clone is expanded.

TRBV4-1	TRBJ1-1	once	-	TGCGCCAGCAGCCAGTCGTCCGGGGGGGCTTTCTTT	CASSQSSGGAFF
TRBV15	TRBJ2-7	once	-	TGTGCCACCAGCAGAGATAGCAGAAGGAGCTCCTACGAGCAGTACTTC	CATSRDSRRSSYEQYF
TRBV7-9	TRBJ1-1	-	-	TGTGCCAGCAGCCTTACACGTGAAGCTTTCTTT	CASSLTREAFF
TRBV2	TRBJ2-5	-	-	TGTGCCAGCAGCTACCTCACAGGCGGCGAGACCCAGTACTTC	CASSYLTGGETQYF
TRBV4-1	TRBJ2-5	-	TRBD1	TGCGCCAGCAGCCAAGACTTGACAGGGAGCCAAGAGACCCAGTACTTC	CASSQDLTGSQETQYF
TRBV5-1	TRBJ1-4	-	-	TGCGCCAGCAGCTTGGCAGAGGCAACTAATGAAAAACTGTTTTTT	CASSLAEATNEKLFF
TRBV5-1	TRBJ2-1	-	TRBD2	TGCGCCAGCAGCTACCTAGCGGGGTCCTACAATGAGCAGTTCTTC	CASSYLAGSYNEQFF
TRBV30	TRBJ1-2	once	TRBD1	TGTGCCTCCGGGACAGGGGGCCGAGTTTGGTATGGCTACCCCTTC	CASGTGGRVWYGYPF
TRBV7-8	TRBJ2-7	-	-	TGTGCCAGCAGCTTAGTATACCCGGGGGTCTCCTACGAGCAGTACTTC	CASSLVYPGVSYEQYF
TRBV5-4	TRBJ2-2	-	TRBD2	TGTGCCAGCAGCTTGCTAGCGGGGGGCTCGAACACCGGGGAGCTGTTTTTT	CASSLLAGGSNTGELFF
TRBV27	TRBJ1-4	-	TRBD1	TGTGCCAGCAGCCGATCGTTGGACAGGGGGGATGAAAAACTGTTTTTT	CASSRSLDRGDEKLFF
TRBV5-1	TRBJ1-1	-	-	TGCGCCAGCAGCTTGGCCGGGCTCTCTACGGGGACTGAAGCTTTCTTT	CASSLAGLSTGTEAFF
TRBV7-2	TRBJ2-3	-	TRBD2	TGTGCCAGCAGCTTAGCAAGGACTAGCGGGGCCAGCACAGATACGCAGTATTTT	CASSLARTSGASTDTQYF
TRBV28	TRBJ1-2	-	-	TGTGCCAGCAGTCCCCTGTTGGGCGGCTACACCTTC	CASSPLLGGYTF
TRBV11-3	TRBJ2-6	-	-	TGTGCCAGCAGCTTAGCCGTAACTGGGGCCAACGTCCTGACTTTC	CASSLAVTGANVLTF
TRBV5-1	TRBJ1-1	-	-	TGCGCCAGCAGCCCTGAGGTAGGGAGTGGAGGCACTGAAGCTTTCTTT	CASSPEVGSGGTEAFF
TRBV15	TRBJ1-1	-	TRBD1	TGTGCCACCAGCAGAGCCAGCGCAGGGGGAGCTTTCTTT	CATSRASAGGAFF
TRBV5-1	TRBJ1-5	-	TRBD1	TGCGCCAGCAGCCTGACAGGGGATGGCAATCAGCCCCAGCATTTT	CASSLTGDGNQPQHF
TRBV6-1	TRBJ2-7	-	-	TGTGCCAGCAGCCATATCTTACAGGGTCCCTACGAGCAGTACTTC	CASSHILQGPYEQYF
TRBV15	TRBJ1-1	few	-	TGTGCCACCAGCAGAGATGTCCCAGGGACTGAAGCTTTCTTT	CATSRDVPGTEAFF
TRBV14	TRBJ1-1	-	-	TGTGCCAGCAGCCAAGATCTAGTGACTGAAGCTTTCTTT	CASSQDLVTEAFF
TRBV9	TRBJ1-3	-	-	TGTGCCAGCAGCTCGACAGGATGGGTCTCTGGAAACACCATATATTTT	CASSSTGWVSGNTIYF
TRBV15	TRBJ1-2	-	-	TGTGCCACCAGCAGAGATTTGGGCTCTAACCGGTGGGGCTACACCTTC	CATSRDLGSNRWGYTF
TRBV5-1	TRBJ2-3	-	-	TGCGCCAGCAGCTTGGAAATCGTTAGCACAGATACGCAGTATTTT	CASSLEIVSTDTQYF
TRBV5-1	TRBJ2-7	-	-	TGCGCCAGCAGCTTGGGGGTCGGCCAGGTCTCCTACGAGCAGTACTTC	CASSLGVGQVSYEQYF
TRBV5-1	TRBJ2-7	-	TRBD2	TGCGCCAGCAGGCTAGGGACTAGCGGCTCCTACGAGCAGTACTTC	CASRLGTSGSYEQYF
TRBV15	TRBJ1-3	-	-	TGTGCCACCTCCGGGACTCCTGTTCCTGGAAACACCATATATTTT	CATSGTPVPGNTIYF
TRBV7-3	TRBJ1-6	few	-	TGTGCCAGCAGCTTAGCCGGGACCTATAATTCACCCCTCCACTTT	CASSLAGTYNSPLHF
TRBV27	TRBJ2-1	-	TRBD1	TGTGCCAGCAGTTTACCAGACAGGGATAGGTTTGAGTTCTTC	CASSLPDRDRFEFF
TRBV6-5	TRBJ1-2	once	-	TGTGCCAGCAAGGGGTTCGACGGCTACACCTTC	CASKGFDGYTF
TRBV4-3	TRBJ2-2	-	-	TGCGCCAGCAGCGCACGCAGAGGGGGGGGCCACACCGGGGAGCTGTTTTTT	CASSARRGGGHTGELFF
TRBV18	TRBJ2-2	once	-	TGTGCCAGCTCACCGGGACAGAACACCGGGGAGCTGTTTTTT	CASSPGQNTGELFF
TRBV28	TRBJ1-5	-	-	TGTGCCAGCATCCCGGGTACGAACAATCAGCCCCAGCATTTT	CASIPGTNNQPQHF
TRBV6-5	TRBJ2-1	-	-	TGTGCCAGCAGTTACGACAGGCTCTATGAGCAGTTCTTC	CASSYDRLYEQFF
TRBV30	TRBJ2-6	-	-	TGTGCCTGGAGTGTTAGCGGCAGGGCTTTGGGGGCCAACGTCCTGACTTTC	CAWSVSGRALGANVLTF
TRBV19	TRBJ1-1	-	-	TGTGCCAGCGGGGAGGGGATGAACACTGAAGCTTTCTTT	CASGEGMNTEAFF
TRBV7-9	TRBJ1-2	-	TRBD1	TGTGCCAGCAGCTCCGCCGGGACAGGGTTTTATGGCTACACCTTC	CASSSAGTGFYGYTF
TRBV30	TRBJ1-1	-	-	TGTGCCTGGAGTGTGCCGGGGGGCGGAGCTTTCTTT	CAWSVPGGGAFF
TRBV7-2	TRBJ2-3	-	TRBD2	TGTGCCAGCAGCTTAGGGACGACTAGCGGGGGGGCCACAGATACGCAGTATTTT	CASSLGTTSGGATDTQYF
TRBV5-1	TRBJ2-1	few	-	TGCGCCAGCAGCTTGTTAGGGGGTTACAATGAGCAGTTCTTC	CASSLLGGYNEQFF
TRBV5-1	TRBJ1-2	few	-	TGCGCCAGCAGCTTGGCCTCGGAGATGAGGGGCTACACCTTC	CASSLASEMRGYTF